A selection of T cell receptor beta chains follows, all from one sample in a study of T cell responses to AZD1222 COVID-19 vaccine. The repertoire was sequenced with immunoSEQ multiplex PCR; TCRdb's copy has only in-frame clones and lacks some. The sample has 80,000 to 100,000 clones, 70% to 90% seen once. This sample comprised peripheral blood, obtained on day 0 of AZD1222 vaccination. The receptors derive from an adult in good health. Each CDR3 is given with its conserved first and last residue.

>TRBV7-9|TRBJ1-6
CASSLPHSPLHF
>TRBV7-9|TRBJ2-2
CASSLGEADTGELFF
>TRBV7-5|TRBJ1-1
CARSLVIPPPECCGNTEAFF
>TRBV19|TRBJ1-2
CASSTGTANYGYTF
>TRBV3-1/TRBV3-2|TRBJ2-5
CASSLDTIVTETQYF
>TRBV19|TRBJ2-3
CASTSSGGSSDTQYF
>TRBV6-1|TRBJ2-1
CASSETLAGGSNEQFF
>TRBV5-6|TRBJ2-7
CASSLGGLAMDYEQYF
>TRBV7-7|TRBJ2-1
CASSAGTSGYNEQFF
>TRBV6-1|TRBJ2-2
CASSELAYTGELFF
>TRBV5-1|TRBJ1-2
CASSLGTVYGYTF
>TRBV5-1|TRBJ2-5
CASRAGGLETQYF
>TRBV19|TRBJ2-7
CASSVRGGSSYEQYF
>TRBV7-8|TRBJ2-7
CASSFLPPFVGQGGFHEQYF
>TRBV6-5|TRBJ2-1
CASRNYNEQFF
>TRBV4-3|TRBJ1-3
CASSQEVGSSGNTIYF
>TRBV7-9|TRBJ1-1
CASSLARTAEAFF
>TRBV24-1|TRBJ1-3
CATSDPGDSGNTIYF
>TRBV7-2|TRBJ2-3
CASSSGQDTDTQYF
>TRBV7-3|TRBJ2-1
CASSLSHRSNEQFF
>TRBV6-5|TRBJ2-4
CASSLSGGAKNIQYF
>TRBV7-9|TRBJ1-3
CASSLIRDGGNTIYF
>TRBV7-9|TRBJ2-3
CASRGVHTDTQYF
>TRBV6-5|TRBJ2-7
CASSSGGTYEQYF